These 14 T cell receptor beta chains originate from one sample sequenced in a study of cytomegalovirus exposure and HLA in healthy donors. 60 Vbeta and 13 Jbeta primers were used in PCR. The repertoire was sequenced with immunoSEQ multiplex PCR; TCRdb's copy has only in-frame clones and lacks some. The table lists about 160,000 clones, 84% of them singletons. The specimen sequenced was PBMCs. Receptor source: a boy aged 2 to 10 in good health and CMV-seronegative.

The V gene is TRBV19, the J gene TRBJ2-5; D unresolved. CDR3 length: 12 residues. Trimming took 3 bases from V and 5 from J, leaving 7 bases between them. The germline CDR1 and CDR2 sequences are LNHDA and SQIVND (reference sequence). CDR3 in amino acids: CASSIAVETQYF. The CDR3 DNA follows: TGTGCCAGTAGTATCGCGGTTGAGACCCAGTACTTC.

The chain employs TRBV29-1 and TRBJ1-1; tentatively, D is TRBD1 (6 bases). In germline, CDR1 is SQVTM, CDR2 ANQGSEA. This CDR3 comprises 13 residues. With 2 bases removed from V and 2 bases from J, the gap between germline ends came to 9 bases. CDR3 nucleotide sequence: TGCAGCGTTGAATGGACAGCTAACACTGAAGCTTTCTTT. Translation: CSVEWTANTEAFF.

This clone was found a few times. The rearrangement links TRBV28 to TRBJ1-2; a possible D gene is TRBD1 (6 bases). Germline lookup yields CDR1 MDHEN and CDR2 SYDVKM. This CDR3 spans 17 amino acids. V was clipped by 5 bases and J by 0 bases, with 19 bases between them. The DNA for the CDR3 is TGTGCCAGCAGTCGGCTGGACAGTTCCTATCCTAACTATGGCTACACCTTC. It yields the protein CASSRLDSSYPNYGYTF.

The chain employs TRBV19 and TRBJ1-4; tentative D call: TRBD1 (6 bases). Germline V gives CDR1 LNHDA, CDR2 SQIVND (reference sequence). The CDR3 sequence is 14 residues long. With 7 bases removed from V and 8 bases from J, the gap between germline ends came to 17 bases. The DNA for the CDR3 is TGTGCCAGTATTCCGACCGCTGGGGGCGAAAAACTGTTTTTT. Translating it yields CASIPTAGGEKLFF.

The V and J genes are TRBV5-4 and TRBJ2-1; 11 nucleotides line up with TRBD2. The V segment lost 4 bases and the J segment 1 base; nucleotides outside the gene matches: 1. Germline CDR1 reads SGHNT; CDR2 reads YYREEE (reference sequence). The CDR3 is made up of 15 amino acids. The CDR3 coding sequence is TGTGCCAGCAGCCGGACTAGCGGGTCCTACAATGAGCAGTTCTTC. Translating it yields CASSRTSGSYNEQFF.

The chain links TRBV4-1 to TRBJ2-3; possible D gene TRBD1, 6 bases. The germline gives CDR1 MGHRA, CDR2 YSYEKL. The CDR3 extends over 15 amino acids. V dropped 1 base and J dropped 4 bases, with 12 bases sitting between them. The CDR3 DNA sequence: TGCGCCAGCAGCCAAGCGGGACAAGGCGCAGATACGCAGTATTTT. Translation: CASSQAGQGADTQYF.

A remark on this clone: A read error may produce the germline difference seen at one junction end. V and J are TRBV19 and TRBJ2-1; no firm D call. The CDR3 runs 15 residues. Germline-derived CDR1 and CDR2 are LNHDA and SQIVND (reference sequence). CDR3 residues: CASSIDRGPYDEQFF. In DNA, the CDR3 is TGTGCCAGTAGTATAGACAGAGGTCCCTACGATGAGCAGTTCTTC.

The chain combines TRBV6-5 with TRBJ2-1; 11 bases are shared with TRBD2. Unmatched junction bases numbered 4, after V lost 3 bases and J lost 9 bases. The CDR3 is 14 amino acids. Germline CDR1 is MNHEY and CDR2 is SVGAGI. DNA for the CDR3: TGTGCCAGCAGTTATAGCGGGAGGGCGGGTGAGCAGTTCTTC. Protein sequence: CASSYSGRAGEQFF.

The V call is TRBV6-5, the J call TRBJ2-6, with D possibly TRBD1 on 6 matching bases. The CDR3 length is 16 residues. Looked up from germline, CDR1 is MNHEY and CDR2 is SVGAGI. Trimming removed 4 bases from V and 0 bases from J, with 10 bases in between. CDR3 residues: CASSSTGYSGANVLTF. The DNA of the CDR3 is TGTGCCAGCAGTTCGACAGGTTACTCTGGGGCCAACGTCCTGACTTTC.

The chain carries TRBV5-8 and TRBJ1-3; 10 bases map to TRBD1. V shed 4 bases, J shed 1 base, and the junction held 8 bases outside the gene matches. CDR3 length: 17 residues. Germline CDR1 SGHTS, CDR2 YDEGEE. CDR3 nucleotide sequence: TGTGCCAGCAGCCTCCGGACAGGGGGACATTCTGGAAACACCATATATTTT. Translated, it gives CASSLRTGGHSGNTIYF.

The chain links TRBV5-1 to TRBJ1-1; D might be TRBD1 (5 bases). Germline CDR1 reads SGHRS; CDR2 reads YFSETQ. Trimming shortened V by 0 bases and J by 4 bases, and 13 bases separated the two germline ends. The CDR3 totals 15 residues. Here the CDR3 reads CASSLAQGSSTEAFF. The CDR3 DNA reads TGCGCCAGCAGCTTGGCCCAGGGTAGTAGCACTGAAGCTTTCTTT.

This clone was counted a single time. The CDR3 region is CAWSVQAGGTDTQYF. CDR3 bases: TGTGCCTGGAGTGTACAAGCGGGGGGCACAGATACGCAGTATTTT. This chain uses TRBV30 with TRBJ2-3, with TRBD2 matching over 8 bases. Germline V CDR1 and CDR2: GTSNPN, SVGIG (reference sequence). The J segment lost 1 base and the V segment lost 0 bases, leaving 3 bases of the junction unmatched. The CDR3 is 15 residues long.

The chain is built from TRBV4-2 and TRBJ2-7, with 8 bases that match TRBD1. The V and J ends lost 4 bases and 2 bases, in that order; junction bases with no gene match: 7. The CDR3 is 15 residues long. CDR1 and CDR2 (germline): LGHNA, YNFKEQ. The chain's CDR3 is CASSRPDRGAYEQYF. CDR3 nucleotides: TGTGCCAGCAGCCGACCCGACAGGGGAGCCTACGAGCAGTACTTC.

This rearrangement joins TRBV5-8 to TRBJ1-2; D is unclear. CDR1 and CDR2 (germline): SGHTS, YDEGEE. There are 14 residues in the CDR3. Trimming pared 3 bases from V and 8 bases from J, leaving 17 bases between. CDR3 sequence: CASSWPRPFEGYTF. The CDR3 nucleotides read TGTGCCAGCAGCTGGCCTAGGCCCTTCGAGGGCTACACCTTC.